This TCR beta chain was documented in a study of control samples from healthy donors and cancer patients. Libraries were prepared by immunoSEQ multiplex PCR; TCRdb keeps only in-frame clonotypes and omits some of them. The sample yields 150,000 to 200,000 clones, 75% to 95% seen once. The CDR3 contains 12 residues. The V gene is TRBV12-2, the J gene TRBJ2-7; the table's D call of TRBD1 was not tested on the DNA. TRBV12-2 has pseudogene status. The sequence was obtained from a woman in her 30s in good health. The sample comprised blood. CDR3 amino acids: CASRGTGYEQYF. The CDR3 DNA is TGTGCAAGTCGCGGAACAGGCTACGAGCAGTACTTC.